This T cell receptor (beta chain) is from a study of T cells after yellow fever vaccination. Findings and caveats of the study: Only a small proportion of the clonotypes turned up in both the CD4 and the CD8 compartments, likely arising from convergent recombination. The authors detected almost none of the vaccine-responding clonotypes in sorted memory subsets on day 0. Weaker overall was a secondary response that nonetheless peaked faster, on day 5 versus 15.

Germline trimming cut 2 bases from V and 5 bases from J; bases unmatched to any gene: 2. CDR3 size: 13 residues. This clonotype is medium-sized in the sample. It was through 5'RACE template switching that TCR cDNA was made, with a universal primer site and UMIs added. TCRdb processed the 5' RACE reads anew with MiXCR; each CDR3 protein has one entry. The table includes about 21,000 distinct CDR3 sequences, 5.2% detected once. The chain recombines TRBV12-3 or TRBV12-4 with TRBJ1-1; TRBD1 aligns across 7 bases. The starting material was PBMCs, either bulk or a sorted T-cell subset (CD4+, CD8+, memory, or dextramer-sorted; not recorded which), obtained roughly 47 days after the first yellow fever vaccination. The receptor's source is a young man who received the YFV17D yellow fever vaccine. The CDR3 bases are TGTGCCAGCAGTTTACCAGGGGGGACTGAAGCTTTCTTT. It specifies CASSLPGGTEAFF.